A selection of T cell receptor beta chains follows, all from one sample in a study of blood T cell repertoires in COVID-19. Produced via immunoSEQ multiplex PCR; TCRdb's table is partial and in-frame only. The table has 60,000 to 70,000 clones, nearly 85% seen once. The sample consisted of peripheral blood. The receptor set was obtained from a human donor in a cohort sampled during active COVID-19. The CDR3 runs from the conserved cysteine through the conserved F or W. A D gene is named only where the DNA matches it firmly. A row's size may be missing; if present it is once, few, many or a size class.

>TRBV2|TRBJ1-5|NA|NA
CASNQGGSNQPQHF
TGTGCCAGCAACCAGGGAGGAAGCAATCAGCCCCAGCATTTT
>TRBV6-1|TRBJ1-2|once|NA
CASSEVGRSGANYGYTF
TGTGCCAGCAGTGAAGTCGGCCGATCTGGAGCTAACTATGGCTACACCTTC
>TRBV7-2|TRBJ2-2|NA|TRBD2
CASSSSRLAGTTGELFF
TGTGCCAGCAGCTCCAGCCGGCTAGCGGGGACCACCGGGGAGCTGTTTTTT
>TRBV29-1|TRBJ2-4|NA|TRBD2
CSVELAGGANIQYF
TGCAGCGTTGAACTAGCGGGGGGCGCAAACATTCAGTACTTC
>TRBV19|TRBJ2-3|NA|TRBD2
CASSTSASGGRTDTQYF
TGTGCCAGTAGTACCTCCGCTAGCGGGGGGCGCACAGATACGCAGTATTTT
>TRBV18|TRBJ2-5|NA|TRBD1
CASSSSTGQEETQYF
TGTGCCAGCTCATCTTCGACAGGGCAGGAAGAGACCCAGTACTTC
>TRBV2|TRBJ1-6|NA|TRBD1
CASRITGVGSSPLHF
TGTGCCAGCAGGATTACAGGGGTTGGCAGTTCACCCCTCCACTTT
>TRBV14|TRBJ2-7|NA|TRBD2
CASSQEGGGFYEQYF
TGTGCCAGCAGCCAAGAAGGCGGGGGGTTCTACGAGCAGTACTTC
>TRBV5-4|TRBJ2-3|NA|TRBD1
CASSLWGTGRTTDTQYF
TGTGCCAGCAGCTTGTGGGGGACAGGGAGGACGACAGATACGCAGTATTTT
>TRBV30|TRBJ1-3|NA|NA
CAWSPLAGVGNTIYF
TGTGCCTGGAGTCCGCTTGCGGGAGTGGGAAACACCATATATTTT
>TRBV19|TRBJ2-4|few|NA
CASSMPPSMSKNIQYF
TGTGCCAGTAGTATGCCCCCGTCGATGAGCAAAAACATTCAGTACTTC
>TRBV28|TRBJ2-7|NA|TRBD2
CASSLTSGWGYEQYF
TGTGCCAGCAGTCTCACTAGCGGTTGGGGCTACGAGCAGTACTTC
>TRBV4-2|TRBJ2-1|NA|TRBD2
CASSRGLAGYDNEQFF
TGTGCCAGCAGCAGGGGACTAGCGGGGTATGACAATGAGCAGTTCTTC
>TRBV28|TRBJ1-6|NA|NA
CASSLPGQRSPLHF
TGTGCCAGCAGTTTACCTGGACAGCGGTCACCCCTCCACTTT
>TRBV2|TRBJ1-1|NA|NA
CASSEARGNTEAFF
TGTGCCAGCAGTGAAGCCAGGGGGAACACTGAAGCTTTCTTT
>TRBV5-4|TRBJ2-3|NA|TRBD2
CASSREILSGGALDTQYF
TGTGCCAGCAGCCGAGAGATTCTTAGCGGGGGGGCTCTGGATACGCAGTATTTT
>TRBV19|TRBJ2-7|NA|TRBD1
CASSIGDRVYEQYF
TGTGCCAGTAGTATTGGGGACAGGGTCTACGAGCAGTACTTC
>TRBV2|TRBJ2-7|many|NA
CASSDHGTYEQYF
TGTGCCAGCAGTGACCACGGTACCTACGAGCAGTACTTC
>TRBV4-1|TRBJ1-5|NA|NA
CASSQEPTGLAAQNQPQHF
TGCGCCAGCAGCCAAGAACCCACAGGGCTAGCGGCCCAAAATCAGCCCCAGCATTTT
>TRBV7-3|TRBJ1-6|NA|NA
CASSLEVPNSPLHF
TGTGCCAGCAGCTTGGAGGTTCCTAATTCACCCCTCCACTTT
>TRBV30|TRBJ1-4|NA|NA
CAWSVQAGNEKLFF
TGTGCCTGGAGTGTACAAGCGGGTAATGAAAAACTGTTTTTT
>TRBV27|TRBJ1-4|NA|NA
CASSPRLGATNEKLFF
TGTGCCAGCAGTCCCCGCCTAGGCGCAACTAATGAAAAACTGTTTTTT
>TRBV7-2|TRBJ2-1|NA|TRBD1
CASSSIPGQGAHEQFF
TGTGCCAGCAGCTCGATACCGGGACAGGGGGCCCATGAGCAGTTCTTC
>TRBV6-1|TRBJ1-4|NA|TRBD1
CASSEGQGAHEKLFF
TGTGCCAGCAGTGAGGGACAGGGGGCGCACGAAAAACTGTTTTTT
>TRBV15|TRBJ1-2|few|NA
CATSRDRSGGYTF
TGTGCCACCAGCAGAGATAGGTCGGGGGGCTACACCTTC
>TRBV5-1|TRBJ1-3|NA|NA
CASSYQGQTSGNTIYF
TGCGCCAGCAGCTACCAAGGACAGACCTCTGGAAACACCATATATTTT
>TRBV12-3/TRBV12-4|TRBJ1-2|few|NA
CASNYRGYGYTF
TGTGCCAGCAACTACCGGGGCTATGGCTACACCTTC
>TRBV7-9|TRBJ2-1|NA|NA
CASSLSGAQSYNEQFF
TGTGCCAGCAGCTTATCAGGGGCGCAATCCTACAATGAGCAGTTCTTC
>TRBV27|TRBJ2-7|NA|TRBD2
CASSLRGGYEQYF
TGTGCCAGCAGTCTCCGGGGGGGCTACGAGCAGTACTTC
>TRBV7-3|TRBJ2-2|NA|TRBD1
CASSPRDRGLGGELFF
TGTGCCAGCAGCCCAAGGGACAGGGGGTTAGGCGGGGAGCTGTTTTTT
>TRBV3-1/TRBV3-2|TRBJ2-5|NA|NA
CASSQGVTTRGTQYF
TGTGCCAGCAGCCAAGGGGTGACAACCCGGGGAACCCAGTACTTC
>TRBV7-3|TRBJ1-2|NA|TRBD1
CASRPDRGLGYTF
TGTGCCAGCAGGCCCGACAGGGGGCTCGGCTACACCTTC
>TRBV7-9|TRBJ1-5|NA|TRBD1
CASSLGTGGFGNQPQHF
TGTGCCAGCAGCTTGGGGACAGGGGGTTTTGGCAATCAGCCCCAGCATTTT
>TRBV3-1/TRBV3-2|TRBJ1-4|few|NA
CASSQGYQGSGKLFF
TGTGCCAGCAGCCAAGGATACCAGGGTAGTGGAAAACTGTTTTTT
>TRBV19|TRBJ2-6|NA|NA
CASSMIGKGRRDSGANVLTF
TGTGCCAGTAGTATGATAGGCAAGGGCCGGAGGGACTCTGGGGCCAACGTCCTGACTTTC
>TRBV5-8|TRBJ2-7|NA|NA
CASSLAGHLAYEQYF
TGTGCCAGCAGCTTGGCGGGACACCTAGCCTACGAGCAGTACTTC
>TRBV5-1|TRBJ2-2|NA|NA
CASSSRQNTGELFF
TGCGCCAGCAGCTCGAGGCAGAACACCGGGGAGCTGTTTTTT
>TRBV11-2|TRBJ2-1|NA|TRBD2
CASRLAGGNEQFF
TGTGCCAGCAGACTAGCGGGAGGTAATGAGCAGTTCTTC
>TRBV6-1|TRBJ1-2|NA|NA
CASSERTQSYGYTF
TGTGCCAGCAGTGAACGGACACAATCCTATGGCTACACCTTC
>TRBV18|TRBJ2-2|NA|NA
CASSSSIGELFF
TGTGCCAGCTCATCTAGTATCGGGGAGCTGTTTTTT
>TRBV6-5|TRBJ1-2|NA|NA
CASDQNLLTGNGYTF
TGTGCCAGCGATCAGAACCTTCTGACAGGAAACGGCTACACCTTC
>TRBV18|TRBJ2-7|NA|NA
CASSPSVLGAKEQYF
TGTGCCAGCTCACCCTCCGTTCTGGGGGCGAAGGAGCAGTACTTC
>TRBV6-6|TRBJ2-1|once|TRBD2
CASRTSGGDYNEQFF
TGTGCCAGCAGAACCAGCGGGGGGGATTACAATGAGCAGTTCTTC